One and the same sample provided the 26 T cell receptor beta chains below, sequenced in a study of CD8 T cells in ankylosing spondylitis. TCRdb itself ran the 5' RACE reads through MiXCR, one entry per CDR3 protein. The sample has about 250,000 distinct CDR3 sequences; 32% are singletons. The sequencing input was blood, either unsorted or a sorted T cell fraction (not recorded which). The source of these receptors is a male donor with ankylosing spondylitis or in good health (not recorded which).

The V gene is TRBV9, the J gene TRBJ2-4; 7 bases match TRBD2. This CDR3 is 13 amino acids long. From germline, CDR1 is SGDLS and CDR2 YYNGEE. Trimming at V came to 0 bases and at J to 15 bases, leaving 9 bases not matched to a gene. The CDR3 sequence: CASSVAGAGVRYF. Written as DNA, the CDR3 is TGTGCCAGCAGCGTAGCTGGGGCGGGGGTTCGGTACTTC.

The chain is built from TRBV15 and TRBJ2-7, with D possibly TRBD2 on 6 matching bases. The CDR3 covers 15 residues. With 0 bases removed from V and 5 bases from J, the gap between germline ends came to 14 bases. The germline V gene has CDR1 LNHNV and CDR2 YYDKDF (reference sequence). CDR3 nucleotides: TGTGCCACCAGCAGAGATTCCGGGGGTTTACACGAGCAGTACTTC. Translation: CATSRDSGGLHEQYF.

The J gene is TRBJ1-6, the V gene TRBV20-1, with D tentatively TRBD1 (5 bases). From germline, CDR1 is DFQATT and CDR2 SNEGSKA (reference sequence). The ends were cut back, 3 bases at V and 7 bases at J, with 16 bases in the middle. The CDR3 consists of 15 residues. CDR3: CSASESRDLNSPLHF. DNA for the CDR3: TGCAGTGCTAGTGAGTCCCGGGACCTCAATTCACCCCTCCACTTT.

This clonotype has more than one count but fewer than ten. CDR3 protein: CSVGDRGRKLFF. CDR3 nucleotides: TGCAGCGTGGGGGACAGGGGCAGAAAACTGTTTTTT. The chain combines TRBV29-1 with TRBJ1-4; 10 nucleotides match TRBD1. V shed 6 bases, J shed 10 bases, and the junction held 5 bases outside the gene matches. The CDR3 runs 12 residues. Looked up from germline, CDR1 is SQVTM and CDR2 is ANQGSEA. Filled out from reference TRBV29-1 and TRBJ1-4, the complete variable domain reads SAVISQKPSRDICQRGTSLTIQCQVDSQVTMMFWYRQQPGQSLTLIATANQGSEATYESGFVIDKFPISRPNLTFSTLTVSNMSPEDSSIYLCSVGDRGRKLFFGSGTQLSVL.

This chain links TRBV20-1 with TRBJ2-2; perhaps TRBD1 as D (6 bases). This CDR3 has 15 amino acids. V was clipped by 1 base and J by 4 bases, with 13 bases between them. CDR1 is DFQATT and CDR2 is SNEGSKA in the germline V gene (reference sequence). This chain's CDR3 is CSARGGTLGTGELFF. The CDR3 DNA reads TGCAGTGCTAGAGGGGGGACACTGGGCACCGGGGAGCTGTTTTTT.

This sequence joins TRBV5-1 and TRBJ1-5; D is unclear. With 0 bases removed from V and 6 bases from J, the gap between germline ends came to 13 bases. The CDR3 has 15 amino acids. Germline CDR1 reads SGHRS; CDR2 reads YFSETQ. CDR3 bases: TGCGCCAGCAGCTTGGGGGAGGGAGGAGGTCAGCCCCAGCATTTT. Translation gives CASSLGEGGGQPQHF.

This clonotype was observed a few times. The chain combines TRBV20-1 with TRBJ2-3, with TRBD2 matching over 7 bases. The CDR3 is made up of 12 amino acids. V was clipped by 7 bases and J by 1 base; unmatched bases: 2. Per the germline V gene, CDR1 is DFQATT and CDR2 is SNEGSKA (reference sequence). In nucleotides, the CDR3 is TGCAGTGGCGGGGGTGGCACAGATACGCAGTATTTT. Translation gives CSGGGGTDTQYF.

A few counts support this clonotype. The chain is built from TRBV12-3 or TRBV12-4 and TRBJ2-7; 8 bases are a match to TRBD1. The junction had 10 bases not matched to a gene; V was cut back by 7 bases and J by 5 bases. The CDR3 totals 14 residues. For the CDR3, the DNA is TGTGCCAGCACCCAGGGGGCTAGTTTTGACGAGCAGTACTTC. It encodes CASTQGASFDEQYF.

The chain joins TRBV30 to TRBJ2-3, with D perhaps matching TRBD2 (6 bases). The CDR3 runs 16 residues. Germline CDR1 GTSNPN, CDR2 SVGIG (reference sequence). Trimming removed 3 bases at V and 0 bases at J, with 16 bases between. This CDR3 reads CAWSALGTSSTDTQYF. The CDR3 nucleotides are TGTGCCTGGAGCGCGTTGGGGACTTCTAGCACAGATACGCAGTATTTT.

The rearrangement uses TRBV29-1 and TRBJ1-1; D is ambiguous. Germline V lookup: CDR1 SQVTM, CDR2 ANQGSEA. Trimming cost V 7 bases and J 6 bases, with 15 bases left between them. The CDR3 contains 12 residues. The CDR3 DNA reads as TGCAGCGCGACCCGCACAGAAGCTGAAGCTTTCTTT. It specifies CSATRTEAEAFF.

The chain couples TRBV7-9 to TRBJ2-5; D ambiguous. The germline V gene has CDR1 SEHNR and CDR2 FQNEAQ (reference sequence). This CDR3 has 14 amino acids. Trimming removed 6 bases from V and 5 bases from J, with 16 bases in between. The CDR3 nucleotides read TGTGCCAGCAGTTTGACGAAGGCACGGGAGACCCAGTACTTC. As protein: CASSLTKARETQYF.

The chain links TRBV20-1 to TRBJ2-5; perhaps TRBD1 as D (5 bases). Trimming shortened V by 3 bases and J by 5 bases, and 16 bases separated the two germline ends. The germline V gene has CDR1 DFQATT and CDR2 SNEGSKA (reference sequence). The CDR3 extends over 14 amino acids. CDR3 DNA sequence: TGCAGTGCTAGGGGGATTGACAGTAAGGAGACCCAGTACTTC. It is translated as CSARGIDSKETQYF.

In DNA, the CDR3 is TGTGCCAGCAGCGGAAAAAGGGGTGGCTACACCTTC. It specifies CASSGKRGGYTF. The chain uses TRBV9 and TRBJ1-2; D is possibly TRBD1 (5 bases). The germline gives CDR1 SGDLS, CDR2 YYNGEE. This CDR3 contains 12 residues. The V end lost 3 bases, the J end lost 7 bases, and 10 bases lay between the germline ends. The full variable domain, completed using reference TRBV9 and TRBJ1-2, is DSGVTQTPKHLITATGQRVTLRCSPRSGDLSVYWYQQSLDQGLQFLIQYYNGEERAKGNILERFSAQQFPDLHSELNLSSLELGDSALYFCASSGKRGGYTFGSGTRLTVV.

The DNA of the CDR3 is TGTGCCAGCAGCCAAGTCGGGCGGGGAAACTACAATGAGCAGTTCTTC. Translation: CASSQVGRGNYNEQFF. The rearrangement links TRBV4-2 to TRBJ2-1, with D possibly matching TRBD2 (6 bases). Germline assignment: CDR1 LGHNA and CDR2 YNFKEQ. The CDR3 covers 16 residues. Trimming removed 1 base from V and 3 bases from J, with 13 bases in between.

The V and J genes are TRBV28 and TRBJ1-4; no firm D call. The CDR3 sequence is 12 residues long. The germline V gene has CDR1 MDHEN and CDR2 SYDVKM. Trimming took off 2 bases at V and 5 bases at J, with 3 bases between the two ends. CDR3 in DNA: TGTGCCAGCAGTTTACCGAATGAAAAACTGTTTTTT. Translated, it gives CASSLPNEKLFF.

This clonotype appeared a few times. This chain uses TRBV6-5 with TRBJ1-1; no clear D. Trimming cost V 3 bases and J 1 base, with 6 bases left between them. This CDR3 is 13 amino acids long. Germline V CDR1 and CDR2: MNHEY, SVGAGI. In nucleotides, the CDR3 is TGTGCCAGCAGTTATTGGGGGAACACTGAAGCTTTCTTT. As protein: CASSYWGNTEAFF.

This chain uses TRBV12-3 or TRBV12-4 with TRBJ1-5; 12 nucleotides align to TRBD1. The V gene end was trimmed by 3 bases and the J gene end by 2 bases; junction bases not matched to a gene: 2. This CDR3 has 16 residues. CDR3 DNA: TGTGCCAGCAGTTTTGGGACAGGGGGCGGCAATCAGCCCCAGCATTTT. This translates into CASSFGTGGGNQPQHF.

This clonotype was picked up a small number of times. V is TRBV10-3 and J is TRBJ2-7, with TRBD2 matching 7 bases. J lost 5 bases, V lost 3 bases, and 4 bases had no gene match. This CDR3 contains 13 residues. Germline assignment: CDR1 ENHRY and CDR2 SYGVKD. The CDR3 protein is CAISDFGRDEQYF. CDR3 DNA: TGTGCCATCAGTGACTTTGGGAGGGACGAGCAGTACTTC.

This chain joins TRBV6-1 and TRBJ2-5; D is perhaps TRBD2 (5 bases). Germline-derived CDR1 and CDR2 are MNHNS and SASEGT. The V end lost 7 bases, the J end lost 5 bases, and 14 bases lay between the germline ends. The CDR3 is 13 residues long. CDR3 amino acids: CASISRDGETQYF. The CDR3 DNA is TGTGCCAGCATCTCCCGGGATGGCGAGACCCAGTACTTC.

The rearrangement uses TRBV5-1 and TRBJ2-1; 8 nucleotides match TRBD2. CDR3 size: 16 residues. CDR1 and CDR2 from the germline V gene are SGHRS and YFSETQ. The trim removed 4 bases at V and 7 bases at J, leaving 13 bases unmatched. The CDR3 reads CASSLLADSLRNEQFF. The CDR3 region has the DNA TGCGCCAGCAGCCTACTAGCGGATAGCCTTCGGAATGAGCAGTTCTTC.

The rearrangement links TRBV6-1 to TRBJ1-1; TRBD1 is a possible D gene (6 bases). Per the germline V gene, CDR1 is MNHNS and CDR2 is SASEGT. V was cut by 6 bases and J by 0 bases, with 14 bases left in between. The CDR3 length is 15 residues. The CDR3 loop is CASRATGGMNTEAFF. In DNA form, the CDR3 reads TGTGCCAGCAGGGCCACGGGGGGCATGAACACTGAAGCTTTCTTT.

Only a few counts were recorded for this clonotype. This chain connects TRBV6-1 to TRBJ2-3, with D possibly being TRBD1 (7 bases). The CDR3 length is 15 residues. Trimming took 7 bases from V and 0 from J, leaving 14 bases between them. Germline V lookup: CDR1 MNHNS, CDR2 SASEGT. The CDR3 coding sequence is TGTGCCAGCATCCCAGGGGGACTTAGCACAGATACGCAGTATTTT. Its protein is CASIPGGLSTDTQYF.

This clonotype was counted at least ten times. The J gene is TRBJ2-1, the V gene TRBV20-1; 8 bases match TRBD2. CDR3 length: 14 residues. Germline V gene lookup returns CDR1 DFQATT and CDR2 SNEGSKA (reference sequence). V was clipped by 1 base and J by 8 bases; unmatched bases: 7. DNA for the CDR3: TGCAGTGCTAGAGCAACCGGGGGGGCCGATGAGCAGTTCTTC. Residues: CSARATGGADEQFF.

This clonotype appeared a few times. The V and J genes are TRBV29-1 and TRBJ2-2; no firm D call. Germline V gene lookup returns CDR1 SQVTM and CDR2 ANQGSEA. There are 13 residues in the CDR3. The V end lost 7 bases, the J end lost 0 bases, and 9 bases lay between the germline ends. This chain's CDR3 is CSARRPNTGELFF. The CDR3 region has the DNA TGCAGCGCCAGACGGCCGAACACCGGGGAGCTGTTTTTT.

The chain joins TRBV7-9 to TRBJ1-1; D gene uncertain. Germline CDR1 is SEHNR and CDR2 is FQNEAQ (reference sequence). The CDR3 runs 13 residues. The V end lost 2 bases, the J end lost 4 bases, and 8 bases lay between the germline ends. CDR3 sequence (DNA): TGTGCCAGCAGCTTAACTTTAATCACTGAAGCTTTCTTT. Translated, it gives CASSLTLITEAFF.

This clonotype appeared a few times. The chain has TRBV28 and TRBJ2-5, with 11 nucleotides matching TRBD2. The J segment lost 0 bases and the V segment lost 5 bases, leaving 8 bases of the junction unmatched. The CDR3 is made up of 17 amino acids. Germline assignment: CDR1 MDHEN and CDR2 SYDVKM. In nucleotides, the CDR3 is TGTGCCAGCAGTACCGGGACTAGCGGATTGTACCAAGAGACCCAGTACTTC. Its translation is CASSTGTSGLYQETQYF.